This TCR beta chain was identified in a study of blood T cell repertoires in COVID-19. Study information: T cells, B-cell-depleted T cells, or PBMCs supplied cDNA or gDNA.

Source study methods: Reference gene primer amplification yielded estimated nucleated cell counts. Assay used: immunoSEQ multiplex PCR; TCRdb lists only in-frame clones, some missing. V and J calls and clone size follow that table, whereas D and trimming were derived from the DNA. The data show about 150,000 clones, 70% to 90% seen once. The Seattle site enrolled patients during active infection and followed them longitudinally. The J segment lost 8 bases and the V segment lost 4 bases, leaving 6 bases of the junction unmatched. Germline lookup yields CDR1 MDHEN and CDR2 SYDVKM. CDR3 length: 13 residues.

The TCR originated in a woman older than 75 with COVID-19, enrolled during active disease. Sequencing was done on a sample of peripheral blood. The chain is built from TRBV28 and TRBJ1-2; 8 bases match TRBD1. The CDR3 region has the DNA TGTGCCAGCAGTTCAGGACAGGGCGAGGGCTACACCTTC. This codes for CASSSGQGEGYTF.